Listed below are T cell receptor beta chains from one sample, sequenced in a study of T cell repertoires in cytomegalovirus infection. Each CDR3 protein is one row after TCRdb ran MiXCR on the reads. The sample includes 150,000 to 200,000 distinct CDR3 sequences, roughly 27% of them seen just once. The sample was PBMCs. These receptors were taken from a human donor in good health (CMV status not recorded). Some clones in this sample may be carry-over from other donors' samples. Each CDR3 is given with its conserved first and last residue. A D gene is named only where the DNA matches it firmly. Clone size is given for some rows only: seen once, a few or many times, or a class if the clone is expanded.

J gene,D gene,V gene,clone size,CDR3 DNA,CDR3 protein
TRBJ2-6,.,TRBV14,.,TGTGCCAGCAGCCAGACCAGGGCGTCTGGGGCCAACGTCCTGACTTTC,CASSQTRASGANVLTF
TRBJ1-2,.,TRBV12-3/TRBV12-4,.,TGTGCCAGCAGTTTCGGGGCCATAGGCTACACCTTC,CASSFGAIGYTF
TRBJ2-7,TRBD2,TRBV2,.,TGTGCCAGCACCGGAAGGACTAGCAGCTCCTACGAGCAGTACTTC,CASTGRTSSSYEQYF
TRBJ1-6,TRBD1,TRBV7-2,few,TGTGCCAGCAGCGCGGGACAGTCTTATAATTCACCCCTCCACTTT,CASSAGQSYNSPLHF
TRBJ2-6,.,TRBV2,many,TGTGCCAGCAGTGGAGGTAGAAGGAGTTCTGGGGCCAACGTCCTGACTTTC,CASSGGRRSSGANVLTF
TRBJ2-7,.,TRBV29-1,few,TGCAGCGTTGGGACGGATTCCTACGAGCAGTACTTC,CSVGTDSYEQYF
TRBJ1-1,TRBD1,TRBV11-3,.,TGTGCCAGCAGCCCGATGGACAGGCCAAACACTGAAGCTTTCTTT,CASSPMDRPNTEAFF
TRBJ2-1,.,TRBV5-1,few,TGCGCCAGCAGCTGGGGGTCCAGGCACAATGAGCAGTTCTTC,CASSWGSRHNEQFF
TRBJ1-1,TRBD1,TRBV2,.,TGTGCCAGCAGTCCTCGGACAGGGGGATGGACTGAAGCTTTCTTT,CASSPRTGGWTEAFF
TRBJ2-2,.,TRBV29-1,.,TGCAGCGTAGGACACCCCACCGGGGAGCTGTTTTTT,CSVGHPTGELFF
TRBJ2-7,.,TRBV23-1,.,TGCGCCAGCAGTCAATCCGACTTGGGTGAGCAGTACTTC,CASSQSDLGEQYF
TRBJ1-1,.,TRBV7-2,many,TGTGCCAGCAGCTTAGCTGGGGCAGACACTGAAGCTTTCTTT,CASSLAGADTEAFF
TRBJ2-5,TRBD1,TRBV7-3,.,TGTGCCAGCAGCCCCACAGGGGCAATGTTGGAGACCCAGTACTTC,CASSPTGAMLETQYF
TRBJ1-1,.,TRBV12-3/TRBV12-4,.,TGTGCCAGCACGGAACAGGGAAGGGCTGAAGCTTTCTTT,CASTEQGRAEAFF
TRBJ1-3,TRBD1,TRBV7-8,.,TGTGCCAGCAGGCTCGGACAGGGATCGGGAAACACCATATATTTT,CASRLGQGSGNTIYF
TRBJ2-5,.,TRBV11-2,.,TGTGCCAGCAGCTTCCGGGACAGCGGGGGCCTCAAGAGGGGGGAGACCCAGTACTTC,CASSFRDSGGLKRGETQYF
TRBJ2-4,.,TRBV2,few,TGTGCCAGCAGTTTCCGCGGCACGGGGGACCCGCTGAACATTCAGTACTTC,CASSFRGTGDPLNIQYF
TRBJ2-5,TRBD1,TRBV2,.,TGTGCCAGCGGACAGGGCGTCTACCAAGAGACCCAGTACTTC,CASGQGVYQETQYF
TRBJ2-1,TRBD1,TRBV18,.,TGTGCCAGCTCACCCGCCGGGACAGTCCCCGCCAATGAGCAGTTCTTC,CASSPAGTVPANEQFF
TRBJ1-1,.,TRBV19,.,TGTGCCAGTACGGGAGGATGGAACACTGAAGCTTTCTTT,CASTGGWNTEAFF
TRBJ2-7,.,TRBV7-2,few,TGTGCCAGCAGCTTAGTGCTCGGCGAGCAGTACTTC,CASSLVLGEQYF
TRBJ1-5,.,TRBV3-1,few,TGTGCCAGCAGCCAAGGCCCCACAGGGAACAATCAGCCCCAGCATTTT,CASSQGPTGNNQPQHF
TRBJ2-1,.,TRBV27,few,TGTGCCAGCAGTTTGTCTATCCCACAGGGAGGGAGGGGCGATGAGCAGTTCTTC,CASSLSIPQGGRGDEQFF
TRBJ2-3,TRBD2,TRBV7-2,.,TGTGCCAGCAGTGGGGGGGGGGGGGGGGGAGGGCAGTATTTT,CASSGGGGGGGQYF
TRBJ2-7,.,TRBV7-9,once,TGTGCCAGCAGCCCGCGACAGGCGACCTACGAGCAGTACTTC,CASSPRQATYEQYF
TRBJ2-5,TRBD1,TRBV25-1,.,TGTGCCAGCAGTGAATTGCAGGGGGCGCGGGAGACCCAGTACTTC,CASSELQGARETQYF
TRBJ2-1,TRBD2,TRBV7-3,.,TGTGCCAGCAGCGCCAGCGGGAGCGGCAATGAGCAGTTCTTC,CASSASGSGNEQFF
TRBJ1-3,TRBD1,TRBV12-3/TRBV12-4,many,TGTGCCAGCAGTCGACCGTCCGGACAGGGAAGAAACACCATATATTTT,CASSRPSGQGRNTIYF
TRBJ1-2,.,TRBV7-3,few,TGTGCCAGCAGAGGGGCAGGACCCTTCTATGGCTACACCTTC,CASRGAGPFYGYTF
TRBJ1-2,.,TRBV7-2,.,TGTGCCAGCAGCCGACCGGGGGATGGGGGCTACACCTTC,CASSRPGDGGYTF
TRBJ2-2,.,TRBV7-8,many,TGTGCCAGCACCTCTTCGGTTGCCACCGGGGAGCTGTTTTTT,CASTSSVATGELFF
TRBJ2-7,.,TRBV25-1,.,TGTGCCAGCAGCTCCCTCAGGAGAGAAAGGGAAACTTCACTATACTACGAGCAGTACTTC,CASSSLRRERETSLYYEQYF
TRBJ2-6,TRBD2,TRBV7-9,few,TGTGCCAGCGGGAGGGGCGTCTCTGGGGCCAACGTCCTGACTTTC,CASGRGVSGANVLTF
TRBJ2-3,.,TRBV6-6,.,TGTGCCAGTTTGGTTGGGGTGGATACGCAGTATTTT,CASLVGVDTQYF
TRBJ2-7,TRBD1,TRBV6-2/TRBV6-3,few,TGTGCCAGCAGTCGAAGACAGGGGAGTTCCGAGCAGTACTTC,CASSRRQGSSEQYF
TRBJ1-4,.,TRBV12-3/TRBV12-4,.,.,CASSFGAGLRGEKLFF
TRBJ1-2,.,TRBV25-1,few,TGTGCCAGCAGTGAGAGGGCGTGGGGAGGCTACACCTTC,CASSERAWGGYTF
TRBJ2-7,.,TRBV5-8,once,TGTGCCAGCACCCCGGCCGGGGGCCTCTACGAGCAGTACTTC,CASTPAGGLYEQYF
TRBJ1-5,TRBD1,TRBV5-6,.,TGTGCCAGCAGCTTGGGACAGGGGGCTTGGCAGCCCCAGCATTTT,CASSLGQGAWQPQHF
TRBJ2-2,TRBD2,TRBV4-2,.,TGTGCCAGCAGCCAAGCGGGGCTAGCGGGGAACACCGGGGAGCTGTTTTTT,CASSQAGLAGNTGELFF
TRBJ2-7,.,TRBV7-8,many,TGTGCCAGCAGCTTAGGAAGTCAGAAGGCTTTCTCCTACGAGCAGTACTTC,CASSLGSQKAFSYEQYF
TRBJ2-7,.,TRBV27,.,TGTGCCAGCAGTTTACTCCGGCAAAGCGAGCAGTACTTC,CASSLLRQSEQYF
TRBJ2-1,TRBD2,TRBV7-3,.,TGTGCCAGCAGCCCCCGGCGGGGGGGCCTAGGTGAGCAGTTCTTC,CASSPRRGGLGEQFF
TRBJ1-4,.,TRBV11-2,few,TGTGCCAGCAGCTTCGAGCCAGGGCCTAATGAAAAACTGTTTTTT,CASSFEPGPNEKLFF
TRBJ2-7,TRBD2,TRBV7-6,few,TGTGCCAGCAGCTCGGGAGCGGGGCCCTCCTACGAGCAGTACTTC,CASSSGAGPSYEQYF
TRBJ1-2,TRBD1,TRBV10-2,.,TGCGCCAGCAGTGGACAGGGCTATGGCTACACCTTC,CASSGQGYGYTF
TRBJ1-5,.,TRBV28,.,TGTGCCAGCAGTTCCGGACGGGGGGGGTCCAATCAGCCCCAGCATTTT,CASSSGRGGSNQPQHF
TRBJ2-3,TRBD2,TRBV7-6,many,TGTGCCAGCAGCTTAGGAGGAGCGGGGGGAGGTACGCAGTATTTT,CASSLGGAGGGTQYF
TRBJ2-1,.,TRBV7-8,.,TGTGCCAGCACCCCTTCGGGGAGGGAGCAGTTCTTC,CASTPSGREQFF
TRBJ2-6,.,TRBV7-2,few,TGTGCCAGCAGCGCCACAGTGGCTGGGGCCAACGTCCTGACTTTC,CASSATVAGANVLTF
TRBJ2-1,.,TRBV12-3/TRBV12-4,few,TGTGCCAGCAGCTCTGGACGGATTAATGAGTGGCAGTTCTTC,CASSSGRINEWQFF
TRBJ2-7,TRBD1,TRBV7-6,.,TGTGCCAGCAGCCGAGGGACAGCCTACGAGCAGTACTTC,CASSRGTAYEQYF
TRBJ2-1,.,TRBV20-1,.,TGCAGTGCTAGAGGGGTTCACGCCAGCTCCTACAATGAGCAGTTCTTC,CSARGVHASSYNEQFF
TRBJ1-3,.,TRBV7-8,many,TGTGCCAGCAGCTTAGCAGCAGGGGACTCTGGAAACACCATATATTTT,CASSLAAGDSGNTIYF
TRBJ2-1,TRBD2,TRBV6-2/TRBV6-3,few,TGTGCCAGCAGCCTTCCGGGGGGTGAGCAGTTCTTC,CASSLPGGEQFF
TRBJ1-2,.,TRBV2,.,TGTGCCAGCAGTGAAGTTCAAGGGGGAGGCTATGGCTACACCTTC,CASSEVQGGGYGYTF
TRBJ2-1,.,TRBV7-3,few,TGTGCCAGCAGCTCAGTGGGGACGCGGAATGAGCAGTTCTTC,CASSSVGTRNEQFF
TRBJ1-1,.,TRBV7-8,many,TGTGCCAGCAGCAACCCAGGAAGCTCGAACACTGAAGCTTTCTTT,CASSNPGSSNTEAFF
TRBJ1-1,.,TRBV10-2,.,TGCGCCAGCAGTGAGCTGGGGGCGAAAGGGAAAGCTTTCTTT,CASSELGAKGKAFF
TRBJ2-3,.,TRBV2,.,TGTGCCAGCACCCTGGAGAGGGATACGCAGTATTTT,CASTLERDTQYF